This T cell receptor (beta chain) appears in the sequencing data of a study of blood T cell repertoires in COVID-19. Study-wide background: Sites across the United States, Italy and Spain contributed samples from acute and convalescent COVID-19. PBMCs, B-cell-depleted T cells, or T cells provided the cDNA or gDNA that made up the material.

Trimming removed 1 base from V and 6 bases from J, with 13 bases in between. Germline V gene sequence: CDR1 MGHRA, CDR2 YSYEKL. The CDR3 has 14 residues. Study processing details: Cell counts per sample came from amplifying reference gene primers. Produced via immunoSEQ multiplex PCR; TCRdb's table is partial and in-frame only. D and trimming were read from the DNA, whereas the V and J calls and clone size are those reported in that table. There are more than 150,000 clones in the sample; approximately 79% occur only once, and 15% to 20% lies in the top ten. The chain links TRBV4-1 to TRBJ2-7; possibly TRBD1 for D (6 bases). The receptor was derived from a man in his sixties with active or convalescent COVID-19. Specimen: peripheral blood. The CDR3 region is CASSQADRTGEQYF. The CDR3 coding sequence is TGCGCCAGCAGCCAAGCCGACAGGACGGGCGAGCAGTACTTC.